The T cell receptor (beta chain) under discussion was sequenced for a study of immune evolution from preneoplasia to lung adenocarcinoma. After removal of 7 bases from V and 6 bases from J, the junction contained 8 bases not matched to a gene. Germline CDR1 reads SEHNR; CDR2 reads FQNEAQ (reference sequence). This CDR3 spans 14 amino acids. Profiling relied on immunoSEQ multiplex PCR, and the TCRdb table lists in-frame clones only, not all of them. The sample has several thousand clones; 75% to 90% are singletons. This chain joins TRBV7-9 and TRBJ2-2, with 7 bases aligning to TRBD1. The TCR originated in a donor at least 70 years old with lung adenocarcinoma. The sample taken for sequencing was FFPE minimally invasive lung adenocarcinoma tissue. CDR3 DNA: TGTGCCAGCACTCTACAGGGGTTAGCCGGGGAGCTGTTTTTT. Translation gives CASTLQGLAGELFF.